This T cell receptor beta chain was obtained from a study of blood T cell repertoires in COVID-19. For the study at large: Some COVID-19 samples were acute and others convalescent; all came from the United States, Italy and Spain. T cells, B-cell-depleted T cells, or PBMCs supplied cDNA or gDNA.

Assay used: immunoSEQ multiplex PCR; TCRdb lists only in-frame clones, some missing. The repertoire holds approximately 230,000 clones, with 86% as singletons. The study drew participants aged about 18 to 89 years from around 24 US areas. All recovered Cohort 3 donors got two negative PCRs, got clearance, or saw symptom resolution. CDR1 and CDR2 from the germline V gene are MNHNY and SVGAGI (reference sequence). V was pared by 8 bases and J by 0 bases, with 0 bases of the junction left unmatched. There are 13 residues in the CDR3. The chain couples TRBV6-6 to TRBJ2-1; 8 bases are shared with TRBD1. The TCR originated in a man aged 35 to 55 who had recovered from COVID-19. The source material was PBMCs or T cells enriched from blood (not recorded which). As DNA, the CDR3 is TGTGCCAGCGGGACAGGCTCCTACAATGAGCAGTTCTTC. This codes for CASGTGSYNEQFF.